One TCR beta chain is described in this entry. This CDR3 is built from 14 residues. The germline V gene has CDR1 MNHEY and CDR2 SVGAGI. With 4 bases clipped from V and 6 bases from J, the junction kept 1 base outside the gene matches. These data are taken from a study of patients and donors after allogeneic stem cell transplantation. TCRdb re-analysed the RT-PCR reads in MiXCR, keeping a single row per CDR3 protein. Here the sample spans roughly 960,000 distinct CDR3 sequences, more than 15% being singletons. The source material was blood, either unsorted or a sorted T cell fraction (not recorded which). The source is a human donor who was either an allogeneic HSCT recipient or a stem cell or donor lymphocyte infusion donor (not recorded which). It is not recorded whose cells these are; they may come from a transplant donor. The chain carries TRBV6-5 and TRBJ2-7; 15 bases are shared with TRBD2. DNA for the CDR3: TGTGCCAGCAGTTGGACTAGCGGGAGGGGCGAGCAGTACTTC. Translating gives CASSWTSGRGEQYF.